A selection of T cell receptor beta chains follows, all from one sample in a study of blood T cell repertoires in COVID-19. Clones were read by immunoSEQ multiplex PCR, and TCRdb kept only the in-frame ones, dropping some. The sample includes approximately 440,000 clones, 87% of them seen just once. The sequenced sample consisted of PBMCs or T cells enriched from blood (not recorded which). These TCRs come from a woman younger than 30 who had recovered from COVID-19. Each CDR3 is given with its conserved first and last residue. The D gene is left open where the match is weak. Clone size is given for some rows only: seen once, a few or many times, or a class if the clone is expanded.

once	TRBJ1-2	TRBV3-1/TRBV3-2	.	TGTGCCAGCAGCCAAGATCGGTGGGTTAGGGGGATCTATGGCTACACCTTC	CASSQDRWVRGIYGYTF
.	TRBJ1-2	TRBV7-2	TRBD1	TGTGCCAGCAGCTTAGAAACAGGGGACGGGGGCTACACCTTC	CASSLETGDGGYTF
.	TRBJ2-3	TRBV28	TRBD1	TGTGCCACCACCGACAGGGGTACAGATACGCAGTATTTT	CATTDRGTDTQYF
few	TRBJ2-5	TRBV11-2	TRBD2	TGTGCCAGCAGCTTCAAGCGGGGGCCGGCCCTGCAAGAGACCCAGTACTTC	CASSFKRGPALQETQYF
.	TRBJ1-5	TRBV2	.	TGTGCCAGCAGTTCTGCCGCCCCGACAGGTCAGCGCCAGCATTTT	CASSSAAPTGQRQHF
.	TRBJ2-2	TRBV7-2	TRBD2	TGTGCCAGCAGCTTCTCGGGGGGAACCGGGGAGCTGTTTTTT	CASSFSGGTGELFF
.	TRBJ1-6	TRBV2	.	TGTGCCAGCAGGGGGCCAGGACCCAATTCACCCCTCCACTTT	CASRGPGPNSPLHF
.	TRBJ1-1	TRBV18	.	TGTGCCAGCTCACCATATTTTGGGCCAGGACAAACCACTGAAGCTTTCTTT	CASSPYFGPGQTTEAFF
.	TRBJ2-5	TRBV5-1	TRBD2	TGCGCCAGCAGCCTAACCAGCACCGGGACTAGCGGGGAGACCCAGTACTTC	CASSLTSTGTSGETQYF
.	TRBJ1-1	TRBV20-1	.	TGCAGTGCTAGTTCAAGGATAGAGGCGTCCACTGAAGCTTTCTTT	CSASSRIEASTEAFF
.	TRBJ1-4	TRBV4-1	.	TGCGCCAGCAGCCAGATCACGGGGGATACTAATGAAAAACTGTTTTTT	CASSQITGDTNEKLFF
.	TRBJ1-1	TRBV6-5	TRBD1	TGTGCCAGCGATGACAGGGATAGGGACACTGAAGCTTTCTTT	CASDDRDRDTEAFF
few	TRBJ2-3	TRBV4-2	TRBD2	TGTGCCAGCAGCCAATCAGTAGCGGGGGGCACCACAGATACGCAGTATTTT	CASSQSVAGGTTDTQYF
.	TRBJ2-2	TRBV19	.	TGTGCCAGTACCTTGATCGCCGGGTTAGCGACCGGGGAGCTGTTTTTT	CASTLIAGLATGELFF
few	TRBJ1-5	TRBV2	TRBD1	TGTGCCAGCAGTGTGGGACAGGAGGGTTCGGCCCAGCATTTT	CASSVGQEGSAQHF
few	TRBJ2-7	TRBV28	TRBD1	TGTGCCAGCAGTTCTCCGGGACAGGCCTACGAGCAGTACTTC	CASSSPGQAYEQYF
.	TRBJ2-5	TRBV6-5	TRBD2	TGTGCCAGCAGGAGGACTACTAGCGCGGAGACCCAGTACTTC	CASRRTTSAETQYF
once	TRBJ2-3	TRBV5-1	.	TGCGCCAGCAGCTCCTCCTCAGGGGCAGATACGCAGTATTTT	CASSSSSGADTQYF
.	TRBJ2-7	TRBV2	TRBD1	TGTGCCAGCAGGGTGGGACAGGGGTCTGACGAGCAGTACTTC	CASRVGQGSDEQYF
.	TRBJ1-3	TRBV2	.	TGTGCCAGCAGTAAACAACAAAGGGGGGGACGGATCGAGGCCCGGACCATATATTTT	CASSKQQRGGRIEARTIYF
once	TRBJ2-4	TRBV6-5	.	TGTGCCAGCAGGCAGTTCATTCAGTACTTC	CASRQFIQYF
few	TRBJ2-2	TRBV5-1	TRBD2	TGCGCCAGCAGGGGTAGCGGGGGCCTGAACACCGGGGAGCTGTTTTTT	CASRGSGGLNTGELFF
.	TRBJ1-3	TRBV5-1	.	TGCGCCAGCAGCTTGGCGCAGTTCCGCTCTGGAAACACCATATATTTT	CASSLAQFRSGNTIYF
.	TRBJ2-5	TRBV15	.	TGTGCCACCAGCAGAGATTTCGGGGGACAAGAGACCCAGTACTTC	CATSRDFGGQETQYF
.	TRBJ2-7	TRBV3-1/TRBV3-2	.	TGTGCCAGCAGCCGACAGGCTGGTACCTACGAGCAGTACTTC	CASSRQAGTYEQYF
.	TRBJ1-6	TRBV30	.	TGTGCCTGGAATGAGGCAGATAATTCACCCCTCCACTTT	CAWNEADNSPLHF
.	TRBJ2-3	TRBV4-1	TRBD1	TGCGCCAGCAGCCAAGGGACAGGACGCACAGATACGCAGTATTTT	CASSQGTGRTDTQYF
.	TRBJ2-5	TRBV28	.	TGTGCCAGCAGGGCCCCAGGGTGGGGAGAGACCCAGTACTTC	CASRAPGWGETQYF
.	TRBJ1-4	TRBV5-1	.	TGCGCCAGCAGAGACATACGTAATGAAAAACTGTTTTTT	CASRDIRNEKLFF
.	TRBJ1-1	TRBV19	.	TGTGCCAGTAGTATTGCACAGGCGAACACTGAAGCTTTCTTT	CASSIAQANTEAFF
.	TRBJ1-6	TRBV27	.	TGTGCCACCAGACGGACGGCGGCGCCGGGATCACCCCTCCACTTT	CATRRTAAPGSPLHF
.	TRBJ2-1	TRBV6-4	TRBD2	TGTGCCAGCAGTGACTCGGGGGGGGGCTCCTACAATGAGCAGTTCTTC	CASSDSGGGSYNEQFF
.	TRBJ1-1	TRBV28	TRBD1	TGTGCCAGCAGTTTGCTGGGGACAGGGGTGAGGGGGACTGAAGCTTTCTTT	CASSLLGTGVRGTEAFF
.	TRBJ1-1	TRBV23-1	.	TGCGCCAGCAGTCAATCTGCAGGGACTGAAGCTTTCTTT	CASSQSAGTEAFF
.	TRBJ2-3	TRBV20-1	TRBD2	TGCAGTGCTAGTGGTCTAGCGGGGGCAGATACGCAGTATTTT	CSASGLAGADTQYF
.	TRBJ2-1	TRBV4-2	TRBD2	TGTGCCAGCAGCCAAGTCGGGACTAGCAGTTCATGGGAGCAGTTCTTC	CASSQVGTSSSWEQFF
.	TRBJ2-3	TRBV28	TRBD2	TGTGCCAGCAGATCCGGGACTAGCGGGGGGAACACAGATACGCAGTATTTT	CASRSGTSGGNTDTQYF
.	TRBJ1-2	TRBV5-3	TRBD1	TGTGCCAGAAGCCCACAGGGGGCGCGAAAAGGCTACACCTTC	CARSPQGARKGYTF
.	TRBJ2-4	TRBV2	.	TGTGCCAGCAGTAAGGGGATAAGAGACATTCAGTACTTC	CASSKGIRDIQYF
.	TRBJ2-1	TRBV11-2	TRBD2	TGTGCCAGCAGCTTAGTCGGGGGGGGTTACAATGAGCAGTTCTTC	CASSLVGGGYNEQFF
once	TRBJ1-5	TRBV27	.	TGTGCCAGCATGGTAAGGGGTAGCAATCAGCCCCAGCATTTT	CASMVRGSNQPQHF
.	TRBJ1-2	TRBV2	TRBD1	TGTGCCAGCAGTAAGGACAGGCAGGATGGCTACACCTTC	CASSKDRQDGYTF
.	TRBJ1-2	TRBV20-1	TRBD1	TGCAGTGCTAGTCCGCGGATCGGGACAGGGTTAGATGGCTACACCTTC	CSASPRIGTGLDGYTF
.	TRBJ2-7	TRBV19	.	TGTGCCACATCAAGATCGGTAGCGTCCTACGAGCAGTACTTC	CATSRSVASYEQYF